A selection of T cell receptor beta chains follows, all from one sample in a study of neurological immune-mediated disorders. TCRdb called the 5' RACE reads again in MiXCR, with one record for every CDR3 protein. This sample carries over 15,000 distinct CDR3 sequences, 27% of them seen once, and the ten largest clones take about 33%. The sequencing input was PBMCs. The receptors stem from a middle-aged man with HTLV-1-associated myelopathy (HAM/TSP). Both conserved end residues are part of each CDR3. Fields, in order: D gene, clone size, J gene, V gene, CDR3 length, CDR3 protein, CDR3 DNA. D genes are given only for firm matches. Clone size is stated in some rows and not others, as once, few, many or a class when expanded.

D gene: -
clone size: few
J gene: TRBJ1-2
V gene: TRBV5-4
CDR3 length: 16
CDR3 protein: CASSLPSTGSSYGYTF
CDR3 DNA: TGTGCCAGCAGCTTGCCGAGCACAGGGAGCAGCTATGGCTACACCTTC

D gene: -
clone size: -
J gene: TRBJ1-1
V gene: TRBV9
CDR3 length: 14
CDR3 protein: CASSPQAQNTEAFF
CDR3 DNA: TGTGCCAGCAGCCCACAAGCACAGAACACTGAAGCTTTCTTT

D gene: -
clone size: -
J gene: TRBJ2-1
V gene: TRBV10-3
CDR3 length: 14
CDR3 protein: CAIWGAGINNEQFF
CDR3 DNA: TGTGCCATCTGGGGGGCGGGAATCAACAATGAGCAGTTCTTC

D gene: -
clone size: few
J gene: TRBJ1-1
V gene: TRBV20-1
CDR3 length: 15
CDR3 protein: CSARPSGRINTEAFF
CDR3 DNA: TGCAGTGCTAGGCCCTCGGGACGGATAAACACTGAAGCTTTCTTT

D gene: -
clone size: -
J gene: TRBJ2-3
V gene: TRBV20-1
CDR3 length: 13
CDR3 protein: CSAQAGAVDTQYF
CDR3 DNA: TGCAGTGCTCAAGCAGGGGCCGTAGATACGCAGTATTTT

D gene: TRBD1
clone size: few
J gene: TRBJ1-2
V gene: TRBV29-1
CDR3 length: 15
CDR3 protein: CSVETFRGRNYGYTF
CDR3 DNA: TGCAGCGTTGAAACCTTCAGGGGGCGGAACTATGGCTACACCTTC

D gene: TRBD2
clone size: few
J gene: TRBJ2-2
V gene: TRBV3-1
CDR3 length: 17
CDR3 protein: CASSHQGTSGATGELFF
CDR3 DNA: TGTGCCAGCAGCCATCAAGGGACTAGCGGGGCTACCGGGGAGCTGTTTTTT

D gene: TRBD2
clone size: few
J gene: TRBJ2-7
V gene: TRBV3-1
CDR3 length: 13
CDR3 protein: CASMPGLAGEQYF
CDR3 DNA: TGTGCCAGCATGCCGGGACTAGCGGGAGAGCAGTACTTC

D gene: TRBD2
clone size: many
J gene: TRBJ2-1
V gene: TRBV5-6
CDR3 length: 15
CDR3 protein: CASSLRRTSVDEQFF
CDR3 DNA: TGTGCCAGCAGCCTTAGACGGACTAGCGTGGATGAGCAGTTCTTC

D gene: TRBD1
clone size: few
J gene: TRBJ1-5
V gene: TRBV5-1
CDR3 length: 16
CDR3 protein: CASSPGQGGGYQPQHF
CDR3 DNA: TGCGCCAGCAGCCCCGGACAGGGTGGGGGATATCAGCCCCAGCATTTT

D gene: -
clone size: -
J gene: TRBJ2-6
V gene: TRBV28
CDR3 length: 16
CDR3 protein: CASRRQRDSGANVLTF
CDR3 DNA: TGTGCCAGCAGAAGACAGAGAGACTCTGGGGCCAACGTCCTGACTTTC

D gene: -
clone size: few
J gene: TRBJ2-5
V gene: TRBV5-5
CDR3 length: 13
CDR3 protein: CASSYEQEETQYF
CDR3 DNA: TGTGCCAGCAGTTACGAACAGGAAGAGACCCAGTACTTC

D gene: -
clone size: few
J gene: TRBJ1-1
V gene: TRBV5-1
CDR3 length: 14
CDR3 protein: CASSLNAGRAEAFF
CDR3 DNA: TGCGCCAGCAGCCTCAACGCCGGGAGGGCTGAAGCTTTCTTT

D gene: TRBD2
clone size: -
J gene: TRBJ2-3
V gene: TRBV6-6
CDR3 length: 12
CDR3 protein: CASTGGADTQYF
CDR3 DNA: TGTGCCAGCACGGGAGGGGCAGATACGCAGTATTTT

D gene: -
clone size: -
J gene: TRBJ2-7
V gene: TRBV7-2
CDR3 length: 13
CDR3 protein: CASSTRGNYEQYF
CDR3 DNA: TGTGCCAGCAGCACCCGGGGGAACTACGAGCAGTACTTC

D gene: TRBD2
clone size: few
J gene: TRBJ2-3
V gene: TRBV5-1
CDR3 length: 18
CDR3 protein: CASSGGLAGGSGTDTQYF
CDR3 DNA: TGCGCCAGCAGCGGGGGACTAGCGGGGGGATCGGGCACAGATACGCAGTATTTT

D gene: -
clone size: few
J gene: TRBJ2-3
V gene: TRBV7-2
CDR3 length: 14
CDR3 protein: CASSLVGGTDTQYF
CDR3 DNA: TGTGCCAGCAGCTTAGTAGGGGGCACAGATACGCAGTATTTT

D gene: TRBD1
clone size: medium-sized
J gene: TRBJ2-6
V gene: TRBV5-1
CDR3 length: 15
CDR3 protein: CASSATGSGANVLTF
CDR3 DNA: TGCGCCAGCAGCGCGACAGGGTCTGGGGCCAACGTCCTGACTTTC

D gene: -
clone size: -
J gene: TRBJ1-2
V gene: TRBV20-1
CDR3 length: 11
CDR3 protein: CSGEGSGGYTF
CDR3 DNA: TGCAGTGGAGAGGGTTCAGGCGGCTACACCTTC

D gene: TRBD2
clone size: -
J gene: TRBJ2-3
V gene: TRBV6-4
CDR3 length: 15
CDR3 protein: CASSRGLAGTDTQYF
CDR3 DNA: TGTGCCAGCAGTAGGGGACTAGCGGGTACAGATACGCAGTATTTT

D gene: TRBD1
clone size: many
J gene: TRBJ1-4
V gene: TRBV7-2
CDR3 length: 17
CDR3 protein: CASSLAWGQPSNEKLFF
CDR3 DNA: TGTGCCAGCAGCTTAGCGTGGGGACAGCCCTCTAATGAAAAACTGTTTTTT

D gene: -
clone size: -
J gene: TRBJ2-1
V gene: TRBV20-1
CDR3 length: 12
CDR3 protein: CSASALLNEQFF
CDR3 DNA: TGCAGTGCTAGCGCCCTGTTGAATGAGCAGTTCTTC

D gene: -
clone size: few
J gene: TRBJ2-3
V gene: TRBV9
CDR3 length: 13
CDR3 protein: CASSGRSADTQYF
CDR3 DNA: TGTGCCAGCAGCGGTAGGTCGGCCGATACGCAGTATTTT

D gene: -
clone size: -
J gene: TRBJ2-4
V gene: TRBV5-1
CDR3 length: 12
CDR3 protein: CASSPQGNIQYF
CDR3 DNA: TGCGCCAGCAGCCCACAGGGAAACATTCAGTACTTC

D gene: -
clone size: medium-sized
J gene: TRBJ1-4
V gene: TRBV7-9
CDR3 length: 14
CDR3 protein: CASSSYRDEEKLFF
CDR3 DNA: TGTGCCAGCAGCTCATACCGGGACGAGGAAAAACTGTTTTTT

D gene: -
clone size: -
J gene: TRBJ2-1
V gene: TRBV5-1
CDR3 length: 15
CDR3 protein: CASSLSQRNDNEQFF
CDR3 DNA: TGCGCCAGCAGCTTAAGTCAGCGCAATGACAATGAGCAGTTCTTC

D gene: -
clone size: many
J gene: TRBJ2-1
V gene: TRBV12-3/TRBV12-4
CDR3 length: 12
CDR3 protein: CASSTDSRRQFF
CDR3 DNA: TGTGCCAGCAGCACTGACAGTCGTCGGCAGTTCTTC

D gene: -
clone size: many
J gene: TRBJ2-7
V gene: TRBV12-5
CDR3 length: 15
CDR3 protein: CASGLSPAAKYEQYF
CDR3 DNA: TGTGCTAGTGGTTTGAGCCCGGCGGCTAAGTACGAGCAGTACTTC

D gene: -
clone size: few
J gene: TRBJ1-4
V gene: TRBV10-3
CDR3 length: 14
CDR3 protein: CAISAVATNEKLFF
CDR3 DNA: TGTGCCATCAGTGCAGTCGCAACTAATGAAAAACTGTTTTTT

D gene: -
clone size: -
J gene: TRBJ1-2
V gene: TRBV19
CDR3 length: 14
CDR3 protein: CASSAGTLLYGYTF
CDR3 DNA: TGTGCCAGTTCAGCTGGAACGTTACTCTATGGCTACACCTTC

D gene: -
clone size: medium-sized
J gene: TRBJ1-6
V gene: TRBV4-2
CDR3 length: 18
CDR3 protein: CASSQEARAGRNNSPLHF
CDR3 DNA: TGTGCCAGCAGCCAAGAAGCACGGGCAGGCCGAAATAATTCACCCCTCCACTTT

D gene: TRBD1
clone size: once
J gene: TRBJ2-2
V gene: TRBV5-1
CDR3 length: 16
CDR3 protein: CASSLQGAVDTGELFF
CDR3 DNA: TGCGCCAGCAGCTTGCAGGGGGCGGTTGACACCGGGGAGCTGTTTTTT

D gene: -
clone size: -
J gene: TRBJ2-1
V gene: TRBV20-1
CDR3 length: 13
CDR3 protein: CSARDPVGNEQFF
CDR3 DNA: TGCAGTGCTAGAGATCCCGTCGGGAATGAGCAGTTCTTC

D gene: TRBD1
clone size: -
J gene: TRBJ1-2
V gene: TRBV20-1
CDR3 length: 11
CDR3 protein: CSASTGDGYTF
CDR3 DNA: TGCAGTGCTAGTACAGGGGATGGCTACACCTTC

D gene: TRBD1
clone size: -
J gene: TRBJ2-2
V gene: TRBV11-3
CDR3 length: 13
CDR3 protein: CASRTGNTGELFF
CDR3 DNA: TGTGCCAGCAGGACAGGGAATACCGGGGAGCTGTTTTTT

D gene: -
clone size: few
J gene: TRBJ1-1
V gene: TRBV29-1
CDR3 length: 12
CDR3 protein: CSTFSGNTEAFF
CDR3 DNA: TGCAGCACCTTCTCCGGAAACACTGAAGCTTTCTTT

D gene: TRBD2
clone size: -
J gene: TRBJ2-5
V gene: TRBV12-3/TRBV12-4
CDR3 length: 15
CDR3 protein: CASSLMSSGQETQYF
CDR3 DNA: TGTGCCAGCAGTTTGATGTCTAGCGGCCAAGAGACCCAGTACTTC

D gene: -
clone size: few
J gene: TRBJ1-4
V gene: TRBV5-5
CDR3 length: 15
CDR3 protein: CASSFGWALNEKLFF
CDR3 DNA: TGTGCCAGCAGCTTTGGATGGGCCCTCAATGAAAAACTGTTTTTT

D gene: -
clone size: -
J gene: TRBJ2-1
V gene: TRBV20-1
CDR3 length: 15
CDR3 protein: CSASQVIGVYNEQFF
CDR3 DNA: TGCAGTGCCAGTCAGGTAATAGGAGTATACAATGAGCAGTTCTTC

D gene: TRBD2
clone size: -
J gene: TRBJ2-1
V gene: TRBV5-1
CDR3 length: 16
CDR3 protein: CASSLSLAGGPKTQFF
CDR3 DNA: TGCGCCAGCAGCTTGTCCCTAGCGGGGGGGCCGAAGACGCAGTTCTTC

D gene: -
clone size: many
J gene: TRBJ1-1
V gene: TRBV10-3
CDR3 length: 15
CDR3 protein: CAISDKRGLDTEAFF
CDR3 DNA: TGTGCCATCAGTGACAAAAGGGGCTTGGACACTGAAGCTTTCTTT

D gene: -
clone size: -
J gene: TRBJ2-5
V gene: TRBV12-3/TRBV12-4
CDR3 length: 11
CDR3 protein: CASSMSETQYF
CDR3 DNA: TGTGCCAGCAGTATGTCAGAGACCCAGTACTTC

D gene: -
clone size: -
J gene: TRBJ2-7
V gene: TRBV20-1
CDR3 length: 14
CDR3 protein: CSARGGQYSYEQYF
CDR3 DNA: TGCAGTGCTAGGGGGGGACAGTATTCCTACGAGCAGTACTTC

D gene: -
clone size: few
J gene: TRBJ2-2
V gene: TRBV5-1
CDR3 length: 14
CDR3 protein: CASSLSVNTGELFF
CDR3 DNA: TGCGCCAGCAGCTTGTCGGTAAACACCGGGGAGCTGTTTTTT

D gene: TRBD1
clone size: -
J gene: TRBJ1-2
V gene: TRBV5-1
CDR3 length: 14
CDR3 protein: CASSSGQGEYGYTF
CDR3 DNA: TGCGCCAGCAGCTCCGGACAGGGCGAGTATGGCTACACCTTC

D gene: -
clone size: many
J gene: TRBJ1-5
V gene: TRBV10-3
CDR3 length: 15
CDR3 protein: CAISESIQRIQPQHF
CDR3 DNA: TGTGCCATCAGTGAGTCGATCCAGCGCATACAGCCCCAGCATTTT

D gene: TRBD1
clone size: many
J gene: TRBJ2-5
V gene: TRBV18
CDR3 length: 15
CDR3 protein: CASSPPRGPLETQYF
CDR3 DNA: TGTGCCAGCTCACCACCGAGGGGGCCGTTAGAGACCCAGTACTTC

D gene: TRBD1
clone size: -
J gene: TRBJ1-2
V gene: TRBV30
CDR3 length: 13
CDR3 protein: CAWSEGGDYGYTF
CDR3 DNA: TGTGCCTGGAGTGAAGGGGGCGACTATGGCTACACCTTC

D gene: TRBD1
clone size: many
J gene: TRBJ2-5
V gene: TRBV29-1
CDR3 length: 12
CDR3 protein: CSVETGIETQYF
CDR3 DNA: TGCAGCGTTGAGACAGGGATCGAGACCCAGTACTTC

D gene: TRBD2
clone size: few
J gene: TRBJ2-3
V gene: TRBV3-1
CDR3 length: 18
CDR3 protein: CASSQDPMGLASTDTQYF
CDR3 DNA: TGTGCCAGCAGCCAAGATCCCATGGGACTAGCGAGCACAGATACGCAGTATTTT

D gene: TRBD1
clone size: many
J gene: TRBJ1-5
V gene: TRBV12-3/TRBV12-4
CDR3 length: 15
CDR3 protein: CASSSRQGEIQPQHF
CDR3 DNA: TGTGCCAGCAGTTCAAGACAGGGTGAAATTCAGCCCCAGCATTTT

D gene: -
clone size: few
J gene: TRBJ2-7
V gene: TRBV5-1
CDR3 length: 14
CDR3 protein: CASHPSGTEGEQYF
CDR3 DNA: TGCGCCAGCCATCCCTCCGGTACCGAGGGCGAGCAGTACTTC

D gene: TRBD2
clone size: few
J gene: TRBJ2-3
V gene: TRBV7-2
CDR3 length: 14
CDR3 protein: CASRNSGGGDTQYF
CDR3 DNA: TGTGCCAGCAGGAATAGCGGGGGAGGAGATACGCAGTATTTT

D gene: TRBD1
clone size: few
J gene: TRBJ1-1
V gene: TRBV10-3
CDR3 length: 15
CDR3 protein: CAIRGRTGGNTEAFF
CDR3 DNA: TGTGCCATCAGGGGCCGGACAGGGGGAAACACTGAAGCTTTCTTT

D gene: -
clone size: few
J gene: TRBJ2-2
V gene: TRBV7-3
CDR3 length: 15
CDR3 protein: CASSPWGANTGELFF
CDR3 DNA: TGTGCCAGCAGCCCCTGGGGGGCGAACACCGGGGAGCTGTTTTTT

D gene: -
clone size: -
J gene: TRBJ1-5
V gene: TRBV4-1
CDR3 length: 16
CDR3 protein: CASSQVYTVVEGPQHF
CDR3 DNA: TGCGCCAGCAGCCAAGTCTATACGGTGGTAGAGGGGCCCCAGCATTTT

D gene: -
clone size: -
J gene: TRBJ2-1
V gene: TRBV11-1
CDR3 length: 13
CDR3 protein: CASSLGERGLQFF
CDR3 DNA: TGTGCCAGCAGCTTAGGGGAACGGGGGCTGCAGTTCTTC

D gene: TRBD2
clone size: many
J gene: TRBJ2-7
V gene: TRBV25-1
CDR3 length: 13
CDR3 protein: CASQSGGAYEQYF
CDR3 DNA: TGTGCCAGCCAATCCGGGGGGGCCTACGAGCAGTACTTC

D gene: TRBD1
clone size: few
J gene: TRBJ1-1
V gene: TRBV20-1
CDR3 length: 14
CDR3 protein: CSTGQGSYVTEAFF
CDR3 DNA: TGCAGTACTGGACAGGGGAGTTATGTCACTGAAGCTTTCTTT

D gene: -
clone size: many
J gene: TRBJ1-4
V gene: TRBV7-6
CDR3 length: 18
CDR3 protein: CASSSSDATESANEKLFF
CDR3 DNA: TGTGCCAGCAGCTCGAGCGACGCCACCGAAAGCGCCAATGAAAAACTGTTTTTT